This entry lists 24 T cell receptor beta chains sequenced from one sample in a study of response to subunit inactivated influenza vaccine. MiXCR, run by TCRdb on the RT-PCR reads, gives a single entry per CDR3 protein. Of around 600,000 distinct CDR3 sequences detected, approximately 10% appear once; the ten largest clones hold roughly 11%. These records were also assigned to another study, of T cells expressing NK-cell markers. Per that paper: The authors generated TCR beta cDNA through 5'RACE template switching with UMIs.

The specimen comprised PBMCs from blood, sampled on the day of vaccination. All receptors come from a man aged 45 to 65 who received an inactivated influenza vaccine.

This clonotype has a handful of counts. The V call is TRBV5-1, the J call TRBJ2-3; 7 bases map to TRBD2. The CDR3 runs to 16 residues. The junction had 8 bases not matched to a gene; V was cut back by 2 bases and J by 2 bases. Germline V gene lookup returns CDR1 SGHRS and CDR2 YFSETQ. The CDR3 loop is CASSLTRDYNTDTQYF. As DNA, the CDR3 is TGCGCCAGCAGCTTAACCCGGGACTACAACACAGATACGCAGTATTTT.

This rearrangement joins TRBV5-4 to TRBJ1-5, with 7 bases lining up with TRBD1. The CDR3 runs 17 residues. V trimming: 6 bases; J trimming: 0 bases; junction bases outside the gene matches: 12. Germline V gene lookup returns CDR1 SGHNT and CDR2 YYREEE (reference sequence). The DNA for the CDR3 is TGTGCCAGCAACCCGGGGACAGACAACGGTAGCAATCAGCCCCAGCATTTT. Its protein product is CASNPGTDNGSNQPQHF.

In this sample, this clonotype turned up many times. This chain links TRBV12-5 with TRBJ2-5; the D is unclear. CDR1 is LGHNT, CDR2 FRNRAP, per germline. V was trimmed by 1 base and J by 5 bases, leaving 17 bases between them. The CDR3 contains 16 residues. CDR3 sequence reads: CASGLGHPGMGETQYF. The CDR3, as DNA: TGTGCTAGTGGTTTGGGCCACCCCGGTATGGGCGAGACCCAGTACTTC.

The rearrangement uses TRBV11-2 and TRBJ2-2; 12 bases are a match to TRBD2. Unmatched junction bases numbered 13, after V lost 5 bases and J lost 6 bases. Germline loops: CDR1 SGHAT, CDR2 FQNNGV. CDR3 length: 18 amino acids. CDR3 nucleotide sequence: TGTGCCAGCAGCCCGTTCGTCCTTCTAGCGGGAGGGCCCGGGGAGCTGTTTTTT. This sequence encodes CASSPFVLLAGGPGELFF.

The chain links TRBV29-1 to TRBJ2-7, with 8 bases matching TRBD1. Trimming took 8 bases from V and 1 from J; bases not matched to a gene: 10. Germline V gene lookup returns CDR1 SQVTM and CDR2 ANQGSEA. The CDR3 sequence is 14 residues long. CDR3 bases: TGCAGCCCGGGACAGGTTCTACTTTCCTACGAGCAGTACTTC. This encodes CSPGQVLLSYEQYF.

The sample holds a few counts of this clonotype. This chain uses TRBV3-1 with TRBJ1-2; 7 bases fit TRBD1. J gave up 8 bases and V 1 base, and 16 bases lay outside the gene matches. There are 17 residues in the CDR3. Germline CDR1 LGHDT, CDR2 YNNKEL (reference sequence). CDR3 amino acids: CASSQVQGRGAPLGYTF. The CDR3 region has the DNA TGTGCCAGCAGCCAAGTACAGGGGCGCGGTGCCCCTTTGGGCTACACCTTC.

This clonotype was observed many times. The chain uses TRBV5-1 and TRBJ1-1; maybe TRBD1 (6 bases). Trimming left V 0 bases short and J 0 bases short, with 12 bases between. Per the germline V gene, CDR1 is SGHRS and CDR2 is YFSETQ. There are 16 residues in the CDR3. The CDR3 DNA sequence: TGCGCCAGCAGCTTGGGTACAGGGACCGTGAACACTGAAGCTTTCTTT. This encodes CASSLGTGTVNTEAFF.

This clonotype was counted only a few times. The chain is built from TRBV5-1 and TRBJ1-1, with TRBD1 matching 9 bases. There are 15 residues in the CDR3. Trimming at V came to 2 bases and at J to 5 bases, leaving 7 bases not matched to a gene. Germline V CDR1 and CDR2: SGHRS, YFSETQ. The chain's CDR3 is CASSFYRGLGTEAFF. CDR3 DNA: TGCGCCAGCAGCTTCTACAGGGGGCTTGGGACTGAAGCTTTCTTT.

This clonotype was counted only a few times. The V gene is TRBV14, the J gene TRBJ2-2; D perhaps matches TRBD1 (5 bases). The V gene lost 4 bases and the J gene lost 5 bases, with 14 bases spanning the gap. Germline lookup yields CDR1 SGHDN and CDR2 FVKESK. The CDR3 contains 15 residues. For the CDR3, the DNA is TGTGCCAGCAGCCGCCCAGGGCGTCAGACCGGGGAGCTGTTTTTT. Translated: CASSRPGRQTGELFF.

CDR3 DNA sequence: TGTGCCAGCAGCTCTCGGCAAGGATGGACTGAAGCTTTCTTT. Residues: CASSSRQGWTEAFF. This chain connects TRBV7-9 to TRBJ1-1; no clear D. Germline lookup yields CDR1 SEHNR and CDR2 FQNEAQ (reference sequence). Trimming left V 4 bases short and J 5 bases short, with 14 bases between. CDR3 length: 14 residues.

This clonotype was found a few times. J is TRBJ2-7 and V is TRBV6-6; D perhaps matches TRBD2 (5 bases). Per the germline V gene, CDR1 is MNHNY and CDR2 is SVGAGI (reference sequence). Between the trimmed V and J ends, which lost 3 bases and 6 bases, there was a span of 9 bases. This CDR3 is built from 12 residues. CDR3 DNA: TGTGCCAGCAGTTATGGAGGTCTCGAGCAGTACTTC. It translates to CASSYGGLEQYF.

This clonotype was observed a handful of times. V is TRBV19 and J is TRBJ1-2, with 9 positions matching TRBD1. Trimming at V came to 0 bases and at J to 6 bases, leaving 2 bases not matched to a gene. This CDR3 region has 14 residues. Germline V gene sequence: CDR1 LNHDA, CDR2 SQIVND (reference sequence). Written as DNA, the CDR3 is TGTGCCAGTAGTATAGAGGGGACAGGGAATGGCTACACCTTC. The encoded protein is CASSIEGTGNGYTF.

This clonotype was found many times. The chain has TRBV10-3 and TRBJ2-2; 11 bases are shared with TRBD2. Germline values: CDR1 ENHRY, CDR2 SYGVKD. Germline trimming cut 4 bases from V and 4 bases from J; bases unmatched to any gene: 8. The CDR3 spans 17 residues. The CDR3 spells CAISVASGRMSTGELFF. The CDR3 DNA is TGTGCCATCAGTGTTGCTAGCGGGAGGATGAGCACCGGGGAGCTGTTTTTT.

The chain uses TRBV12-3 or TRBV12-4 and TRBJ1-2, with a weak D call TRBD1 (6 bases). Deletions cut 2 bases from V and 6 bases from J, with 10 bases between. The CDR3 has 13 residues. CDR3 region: CASSLSGQNGYTF. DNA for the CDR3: TGTGCCAGCAGTTTATCAGGACAGAATGGCTACACCTTC.

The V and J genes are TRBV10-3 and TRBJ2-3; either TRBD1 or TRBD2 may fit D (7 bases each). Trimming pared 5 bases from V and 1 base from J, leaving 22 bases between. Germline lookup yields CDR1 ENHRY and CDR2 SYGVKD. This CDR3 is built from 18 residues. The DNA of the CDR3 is TGTGCCATCAGTAAAGGGGGCGCCGGACTAGTAGGCACAGATACGCAGTATTTT. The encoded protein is CAISKGGAGLVGTDTQYF.

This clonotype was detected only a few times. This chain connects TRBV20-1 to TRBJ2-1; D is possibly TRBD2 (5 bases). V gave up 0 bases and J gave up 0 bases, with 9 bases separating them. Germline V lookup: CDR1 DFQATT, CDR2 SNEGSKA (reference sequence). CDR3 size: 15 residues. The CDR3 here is CSARDTGSSYNEQFF. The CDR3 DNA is TGCAGTGCTAGAGATACGGGGAGCTCCTACAATGAGCAGTTCTTC.

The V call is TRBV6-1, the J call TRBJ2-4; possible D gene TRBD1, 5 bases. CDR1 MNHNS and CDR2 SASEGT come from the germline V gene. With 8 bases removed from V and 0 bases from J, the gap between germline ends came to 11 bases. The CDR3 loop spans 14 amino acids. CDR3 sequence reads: CASQSRVAKNIQYF. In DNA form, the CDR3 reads TGTGCCAGCCAGAGCAGGGTAGCCAAAAACATTCAGTACTTC.

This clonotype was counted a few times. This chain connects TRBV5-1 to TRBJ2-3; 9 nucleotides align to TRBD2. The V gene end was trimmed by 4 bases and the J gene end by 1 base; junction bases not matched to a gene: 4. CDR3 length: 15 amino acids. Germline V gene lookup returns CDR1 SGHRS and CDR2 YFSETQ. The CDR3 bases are TGCGCCAGCAGCCCAATAGCGGGGGGCACAGATACGCAGTATTTT. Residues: CASSPIAGGTDTQYF.

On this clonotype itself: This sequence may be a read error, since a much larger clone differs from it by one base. The CDR3 loop is CASSDHRDRGNAEAFF. Here the CDR3 DNA reads TGTGCCTCCAGTGATCACCGGGACAGGGGGAACGCTGAAGCTTTCTTT. This chain joins TRBV24-1 and TRBJ1-1; 11 bases fit TRBD1. Germline CDR1 KGHDR, CDR2 SFDVKD. CDR3 length: 16 amino acids.

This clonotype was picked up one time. CDR3 bases: TGTGCCAGCAGCTTACTGGCAGCGGGAGGGCAAGAGACCCAGTACTTC. Residues: CASSLLAAGGQETQYF. This chain links TRBV7-2 with TRBJ2-5; 10 positions agree with TRBD2. Germline V gives CDR1 SGHTA, CDR2 FQGNSA. CDR3 length: 16 residues. With 2 bases clipped from V and 2 bases from J, the junction kept 5 bases outside the gene matches.

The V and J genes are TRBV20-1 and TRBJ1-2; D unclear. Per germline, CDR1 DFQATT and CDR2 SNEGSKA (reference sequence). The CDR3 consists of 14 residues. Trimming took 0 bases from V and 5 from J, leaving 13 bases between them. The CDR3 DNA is TGCAGTGCTAGAGATCGACGACCGCCATATGGCTACACCTTC. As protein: CSARDRRPPYGYTF.

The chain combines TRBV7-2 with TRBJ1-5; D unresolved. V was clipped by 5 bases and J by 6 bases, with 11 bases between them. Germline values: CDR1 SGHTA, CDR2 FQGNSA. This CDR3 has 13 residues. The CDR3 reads CASSPDMGQPQHF. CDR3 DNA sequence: TGTGCCAGCAGCCCAGACATGGGTCAGCCCCAGCATTTT.

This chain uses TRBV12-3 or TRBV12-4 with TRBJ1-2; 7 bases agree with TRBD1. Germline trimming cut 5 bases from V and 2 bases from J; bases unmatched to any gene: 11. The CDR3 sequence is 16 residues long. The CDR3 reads CASSARERQGNYGYTF. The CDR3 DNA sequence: TGTGCCAGCAGTGCCCGCGAAAGACAGGGAAACTATGGCTACACCTTC.

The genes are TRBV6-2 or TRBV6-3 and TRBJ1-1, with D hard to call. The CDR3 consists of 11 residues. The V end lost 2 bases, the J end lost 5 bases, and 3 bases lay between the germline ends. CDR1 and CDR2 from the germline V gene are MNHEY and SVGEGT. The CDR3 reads CASSYKTEAFF. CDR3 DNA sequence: TGTGCCAGCAGTTACAAAACTGAAGCTTTCTTT.